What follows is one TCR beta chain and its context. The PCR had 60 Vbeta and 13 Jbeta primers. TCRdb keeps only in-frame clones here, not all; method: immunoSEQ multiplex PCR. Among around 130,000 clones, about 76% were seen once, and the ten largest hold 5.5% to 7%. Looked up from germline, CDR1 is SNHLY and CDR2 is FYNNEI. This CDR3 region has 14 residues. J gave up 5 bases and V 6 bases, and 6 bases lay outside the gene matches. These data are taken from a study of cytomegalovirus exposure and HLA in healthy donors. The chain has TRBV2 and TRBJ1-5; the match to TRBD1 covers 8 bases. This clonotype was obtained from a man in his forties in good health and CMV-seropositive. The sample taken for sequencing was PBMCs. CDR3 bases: TGTGCCAGCAGAGACGCGGGACAGGATCAGCCCCAGCATTTT. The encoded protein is CASRDAGQDQPQHF.